The 19 T cell receptor beta chains in this list originate from one sample, sequenced in a study of breast tumors, draining lymph nodes, adjacent tissues. TCRdb used MiXCR to reprocess the multiplex PCR reads, holding one entry per CDR3 protein. The sample contains under 150,000 distinct CDR3 sequences, around 24% of which appear only once. Axillary draining lymph nodes of breast cancer patients supplied the node samples. Sequencing was done on a sample of axillary lymph node tissue. The receptors come from a female donor with breast cancer. Some clones in this sample may be carry-over from other donors' samples.

V and J are TRBV19 and TRBJ1-3, with 8 nucleotides matching TRBD1. V was pared by 3 bases and J by 6 bases, with 1 base of the junction left unmatched. Germline-derived CDR1 and CDR2 are LNHDA and SQIVND (reference sequence). CDR3 length: 13 amino acids. The CDR3 region is CASSIQGANTIYF. The CDR3 nucleotides read TGTGCCAGTAGTATCCAGGGGGCAAACACCATATATTTT.

This chain links TRBV10-1 with TRBJ1-2; D is uncertain. Trimming removed 7 bases from V and 12 bases from J, with 12 bases in between. CDR1 WNHNN and CDR2 SYGVQD come from the germline V gene (reference sequence). The CDR3 runs 10 residues. The CDR3 reads CASIKREHTF. In DNA, the CDR3 is TGCGCCAGCATAAAGAGGGAACACACCTTC.

This clonotype appeared many times. The V call is TRBV3-1, the J call TRBJ1-6, with 8 bases lining up with TRBD1. Germline loops: CDR1 LGHDT, CDR2 YNNKEL (reference sequence). V gave up 4 bases and J gave up 7 bases; unmatched junction bases: 6. The CDR3 totals 15 residues. The CDR3 DNA follows: TGTGCCAGCAGCCCTAGGGACAGGCTGAATTCACCCCTCCACTTT. As protein: CASSPRDRLNSPLHF.

This clonotype was counted a few times. V and J are TRBV28 and TRBJ1-3; D uncertain. Deletions cut 5 bases from V and 2 bases from J, with 10 bases between. This CDR3 is built from 14 residues. CDR1 and CDR2 (germline): MDHEN, SYDVKM. This CDR3 reads CASSPSGAGNTIYF. Written as DNA, the CDR3 is TGTGCCAGCAGTCCGTCCGGGGCTGGAAACACCATATATTTT.

A remark on this clonotype: A much larger clone is a single base away; this may be a read error. The CDR3 spells CASSEVGQGNYGYTF. The CDR3 DNA is TGTGCCAGCAGTGAAGTGGGACAGGGGAACTATGGCTACACCTTC. The rearrangement links TRBV6-1 to TRBJ1-2, with 10 bases that match TRBD1. Trimming cost V 1 base and J 2 bases; bases outside gene matches: 1. This CDR3 is 15 amino acids long. The V gene's germline CDR1 is MNHNS and CDR2 SASEGT.

The chain links TRBV27 to TRBJ2-7; 7 nucleotides align to TRBD1. The CDR3 consists of 16 residues. The germline CDR1 and CDR2 sequences are MNHEY and SMNVEV (reference sequence). J was trimmed by 8 bases and V by 3 bases; bases with no gene match: 16. CDR3 protein: CASSLRTGNFVGQQYF. Here the CDR3 DNA reads TGTGCCAGCAGTTTGCGGACAGGAAACTTTGTCGGCCAGCAGTACTTC.

This clonotype was observed at least ten times. The CDR3 protein is CASSFRAETYEQYF. CDR3 coding DNA: TGTGCCAGCAGTTTTAGGGCAGAAACTTACGAGCAGTACTTC. The chain couples TRBV28 to TRBJ2-7; D gene ambiguous. This CDR3 has 14 amino acids. The germline V and J ends were trimmed by 3 bases and 4 bases, with 13 bases remaining between them. The germline gives CDR1 MDHEN, CDR2 SYDVKM.

V gene TRBV27 combines with J gene TRBJ2-5; TRBD1 matches 7 bases. The germline gives CDR1 MNHEY, CDR2 SMNVEV (reference sequence). The ends lost 1 base at V and 0 bases at J; junction bases unmatched: 11. This CDR3 spans 18 amino acids. The CDR3 reads CASSLLAPGQTYQETQYF. In nucleotides, the CDR3 is TGTGCCAGCAGTTTATTAGCCCCGGGACAGACGTACCAAGAGACCCAGTACTTC.

DNA for the CDR3: TGTGCCAGCAGCCAAAGATTTAGCGGGAGGGGCAATGAGCAGTTCTTC. Translated: CASSQRFSGRGNEQFF. The chain carries TRBV4-2 and TRBJ2-1, with TRBD2 matching 11 bases. The CDR3 contains 16 residues. Germline CDR1 reads LGHNA; CDR2 reads YNFKEQ. V trimming: 2 bases; J trimming: 6 bases; junction bases outside the gene matches: 6.

A note on this clonotype: Compared with germline, one end of the junction differs, possibly owing to a read error. The chain is built from TRBV5-1 and TRBJ2-2, with a weak D call TRBD1 (6 bases). CDR1 is SGHRS, CDR2 YFSETQ, per germline. CDR3 length equals 18 residues. CDR3 sequence (DNA): TGTGCCAGCAGCCGTCGGGACAAGGGAATTGGTGACACCGGGGAGCTGTTTTTT. Protein product: CASSRRDKGIGDTGELFF.

Regarding this clonotype: A single base separates this from a much larger clone, so it may be a read error. This chain links TRBV28 with TRBJ1-4; D is unclear. Germline-derived CDR1 and CDR2 are MDHEN and SYDVKM. This CDR3 contains 14 residues. Written as DNA, the CDR3 is TGTGCCAGCAGTCTCCAAGTGGCTAATGAAAAACTGGTTTTT. Amino acids: CASSLQVANEKLVF.

This rearrangement joins TRBV11-2 to TRBJ2-1; TRBD2 matches 14 bases. Per the germline V gene, CDR1 is SGHAT and CDR2 is FQNNGV. The trim removed 1 base at V and 6 bases at J, leaving 11 bases unmatched. This CDR3 contains 19 residues. The CDR3, as DNA: TGTGCCAGCAGCTTAGCGCTACCGGGACTAGCGGGAGTTTCCAATGAGCAGTTCTTC. This encodes CASSLALPGLAGVSNEQFF.

This clonotype was found many times. This rearrangement joins TRBV5-6 to TRBJ2-3; possibly TRBD2 for D (6 bases). Germline CDR1 reads SGHDT; CDR2 reads YYEEEE. The length of the CDR3 is 15 residues. V was clipped by 6 bases and J by 0 bases, with 14 bases between them. CDR3 DNA sequence: TGTGCCAGCACGGAGGGTCCTTCTAGCACAGATACGCAGTATTTT. It is translated as CASTEGPSSTDTQYF.

Only a few counts were recorded for this clonotype. The chain is built from TRBV28 and TRBJ2-5; 7 bases fit TRBD2. Trimming cost V 7 bases and J 5 bases; bases outside gene matches: 10. The CDR3 spans 14 residues. In germline, CDR1 is MDHEN, CDR2 SYDVKM. The DNA of the CDR3 is TGTGCCAGCACCCCGATTGGGGGGGGGGAGACCCAGTACTTC. Its translation: CASTPIGGGETQYF.

The V and J genes are TRBV6-2 or TRBV6-3 and TRBJ2-4; no definite D call. CDR1 is MNHEY and CDR2 is SVGEGT in the germline V gene. CDR3 size: 13 residues. Between the trimmed V and J ends, which lost 2 bases and 7 bases, there was a span of 9 bases. The CDR3 is CASSYSRLNIQYF. The CDR3 DNA sequence: TGTGCCAGCAGTTACAGTCGGTTGAACATTCAGTACTTC.

This clonotype was found many times. The V and J genes are TRBV9 and TRBJ2-3; D gene unclear. Germline CDR1 SGDLS, CDR2 YYNGEE. The CDR3 totals 16 residues. V was cut by 1 base and J by 1 base, with 13 bases left in between. CDR3 nucleotides: TGTGCCAGCAGCGTATTACCGACTTTGGGCACAGATACGCAGTATTTT. It yields the protein CASSVLPTLGTDTQYF.

Regarding this clonotype: A single base separates this from a much larger clone, so it may be a read error. The chain links TRBV20-1 to TRBJ2-3; D is perhaps TRBD1 or TRBD2 (5 bases each). This CDR3 region has 16 residues. The germline gives CDR1 DFQATT, CDR2 SNEGSKA (reference sequence). CDR3 DNA sequence: TGCAGTGCTAGAGATTTGAGGGGACGAGGCACAGGTACGCAGTATTTT. Its protein product is CSARDLRGRGTGTQYF.

Of note for this clonotype: A much larger clonotype is one base distant, so this may be a read error. This chain links TRBV2 with TRBJ1-5, with D unresolved. V was pared by 2 bases and J by 0 bases, with 5 bases between. The CDR3 covers 14 residues. Germline assignment: CDR1 SNHLY and CDR2 FYNNEI. The CDR3 DNA reads TGTGCCAGCAGTGAACAAGCTAGCAATCAGCCCCAGCATTTT. This translates into CASSEQASNQPQHF.

This clonotype occurred many times. This chain links TRBV15 with TRBJ2-5; D is perhaps TRBD1 (6 bases). The CDR3 extends over 15 amino acids. The germline gives CDR1 LNHNV, CDR2 YYDKDF (reference sequence). Deletions cut 2 bases from V and 4 bases from J, with 14 bases between. CDR3 DNA sequence: TGTGCCACCAGCAGACTTACAGGGACGGGAGAGACCCAGTACTTC. Amino acid sequence: CATSRLTGTGETQYF.